This T cell receptor beta chain was profiled in a study of T cells after posttransplantation cyclophosphamide (dated by TCRdb to 2016 to 2017). Regarding the complete study: Using TRB sequencing, the study followed how the T cell repertoire reconstituted after myeloablative bone marrow transplantation in which posttransplantation cyclophosphamide served as GVHD prophylaxis. In 3 patients, up to roughly 3 additional blood samples taken between 2 and 5.2 years after transplant also underwent TRB sequencing, as did pretransplant blood from 4 patients. Because TRA and TRB clonality correlated tightly in under ten samples, the subsequent TCR analyses were limited to TRB only. Public TRB sequences were checked against a database of over 3,000 sequences associated with responses to pathogens, tumor antigens, self-antigens and alloantigens. Antigen receptor sequencing was done on samples from a few dozen PTCy-treated patients and from 15 to 20 related bone marrow donors of those patients. Blood from all 35 or so PTCy patients who had 1-year posttransplant specimens underwent TRB sequencing. What the research found in general, with its limitations: At 1-2 months, donor-recipient similarity was low but rose over the first year, and the later blood repertoires were often dominated by donor CD8+ memory clones. Across 35 to 55 patients, TRB clonality was highly associated with recipient CMV seropositivity and CMV reactivation, and diversity in PTCy patients was similar to diversity in CNI/methotrexate controls. The TRB repertoires of T cells infiltrating skin or GI tract showed only limited overlap with the TRB repertoires of T cells in blood.

Looking up the germline V gene (reference sequence) yields CDR1 LNHNV and CDR2 YYDKDF. Spanning cysteine to phenylalanine, the CDR3 consists of 17 amino acids. Only the CDR3 DNA is retained, 51 bases long and in frame from the first base. Between the V and J ends, shortened by 1 base and 2 bases respectively, the junction contains 12 bases. For this clone: The antigen this receptor binds is unknown. No base-level quality is on record; no much larger clone is a single base apart.

TRB sequencing used genomic DNA with the immunoSEQ assay at survey resolution or the hsTCRB kit. The original methods were these. Initial read processing used immunoSEQ software, and repertoire analyses used the LymphoSeq R package. Clonality was computed as 1 minus normalized Shannon entropy, and a Gini coefficient was also calculated for each TRB dataset. Phenotypes of unsorted samples were inferred by mapping TRB sequences from sorted subsets of the recipient or donor onto unsorted samples of the same recipient. The source is immuneACCESS, and TCRdb retained only in-frame sequences with V and J called. Part of the clones is not carried over; for the studies checked, unresolved V genes explain less than half of this, and the remainder is unexplained. That table supplies the V and J calls and clone size; D and trimming were determined from the DNA. In this sample the table shows about 7,800 clones, around 90% of which occur a single time. Clones ranked in the top ten supply about 1.2% of the sample.

Taken with the paper, the label for treatment or condition translates to: high-dose cyclophosphamide on days +3 and +4 as single-agent GVHD prophylaxis. PTCy patients received busulfan and fludarabine conditioning, a related or unrelated marrow graft, and cyclophosphamide on days +3 and +4. PTCy-treated patients were drawn from a prospective multi-institutional clinical trial. Peripheral blood and bone marrow mononuclear cells were isolated by Ficoll-Hypaque density centrifugation and cryopreserved. Sorting of CD4+ and CD8+ T cells, including naive and memory subsets, was performed by FACS on a FACSAria II.

The sequences come from CD4+ T cells sorted from blood, collected around 1,500 days after allogeneic stem cell transplant with posttransplant cyclophosphamide. The chain couples TRBV15 to TRBJ2-6; tentative D gene TRBD2, with 6 bases matching. This sequence originates from a female patient aged 50-59 years who received an allogeneic stem cell transplant from a related donor, was CMV-positive, and had no GVHD. Because of the transplant, the T cells may be the graft donor's rather than the patient's own. The nucleotide sequence reads as follows: TGTGCCACCAGCAGAGGGCGGGGTACGACTGGGGCCAACGTCCTGACTTTC. Translation gives CATSRGRGTTGANVLTF.